Detailed here is one T cell receptor beta chain. The antigen remains unidentified. The sample belongs to a study of a mutant IDH1 vaccine in newly diagnosed glioma. Clones were read by immunoSEQ multiplex PCR, and TCRdb kept only the in-frame ones, dropping some. The sample lists about 72,000 clones; approximately 81% were seen once. Described time point: week 35, safety follow-up. The content of each vaccine dose was 300 ug of mutant IDH1 20-mer peptide, and topical imiquimod accompanied it. J gave up 0 bases and V 1 base, and 5 bases lay outside the gene matches. Germline V gene data show CDR1 as LGHNT and CDR2 as FRNRAP. This CDR3 contains 17 residues.

The rearrangement links TRBV12-5 to TRBJ1-5; TRBD1 matches at 8 bases. Sample: PBMCs, taken from a glioma patient whose treatment included an IDH1 peptide vaccine. This receptor was identified in a man aged 18 to 30 with glioma. CDR3: CASGLATGEYSNQPQHF. The CDR3 DNA sequence: TGTGCTAGTGGTTTGGCGACAGGGGAATATAGCAATCAGCCCCAGCATTTT. The full variable domain, its missing parts supplied by reference TRBV12-5 and TRBJ1-5, is DARVTQTPRHKVTEMGQEVTMRCQPILGHNTVFWYRQTMMQGLELLAYFRNRAPLDDSGMPKDRFSAEMPDATLATLKIQPSEPRDSAVYFCASGLATGEYSNQPQHFGDGTRLSIL.